The clone carrying this T cell receptor (beta chain) was detected only a few times. The target antigen is unknown. A much more abundant neighbour one base away suggests this may be a read error. The data are from a study of blood T cells in healthy people across ages. For the second PCR, which ran for about 7 to 11 cycles, a sample-barcoded 5' primer and a J-beta primer mix were used. TCRdb re-analysed the 5' RACE reads in MiXCR, keeping a single row per CDR3 protein. Counted here are more than 800,000 distinct CDR3 sequences, around 28% occurring once; the ten biggest clones make up 17%. Study results and caveats: Unsorted PBMC material precluded a definitive naive versus antigen-experienced comparison.

V lost 3 bases to trimming and J lost 7 bases, with 19 bases between them. The CDR3 contains 15 residues. The V gene's germline CDR1 is SGDLS and CDR2 YYNGEE. This sequence joins TRBV9 and TRBJ2-5; D tentatively reads TRBD1 or TRBD2 (6 bases each). Sequencing was done on a sample of blood. This receptor was identified in a woman of 80 years or more in good health. Here the CDR3 DNA reads TGTGCCAGCAGCGAGGGGTCGGGGGCAGAAGGGACCCAGTACTTC. Its protein product is CASSEGSGAEGTQYF.